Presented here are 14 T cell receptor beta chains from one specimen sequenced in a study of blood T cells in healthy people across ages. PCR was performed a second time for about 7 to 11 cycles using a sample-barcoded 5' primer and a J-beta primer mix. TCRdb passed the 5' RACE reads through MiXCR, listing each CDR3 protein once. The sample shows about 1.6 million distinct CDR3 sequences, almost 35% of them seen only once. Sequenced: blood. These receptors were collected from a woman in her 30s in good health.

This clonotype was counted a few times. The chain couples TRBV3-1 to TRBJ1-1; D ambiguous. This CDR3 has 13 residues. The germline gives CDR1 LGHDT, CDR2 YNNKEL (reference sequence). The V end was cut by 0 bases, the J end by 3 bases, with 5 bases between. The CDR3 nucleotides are TGTGCCAGCAGCCAAGACCCGGACACTGAAGCTTTCTTT. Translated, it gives CASSQDPDTEAFF. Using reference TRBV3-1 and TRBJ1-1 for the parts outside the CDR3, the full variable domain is DTAVSQTPKYLVTQMGNDKSIKCEQNLGHDTMYWYKQDSKKFLKIMFSYNNKELIINETVPNRFSPKSPDKAHLNLHINSLELGDSAVYFCASSQDPDTEAFFGQGTRLTVV.

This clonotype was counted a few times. CDR3: CASSLTVGQGETQYF. DNA for the CDR3: TGTGCCAGCAGTTTAACGGTGGGGCAGGGAGAGACCCAGTACTTC. V gene TRBV12-3 or TRBV12-4 combines with J gene TRBJ2-5, with D perhaps matching TRBD1 (5 bases). This CDR3 is 15 amino acids long. The germline V and J ends were trimmed by 2 bases and 4 bases, with 14 bases remaining between them.

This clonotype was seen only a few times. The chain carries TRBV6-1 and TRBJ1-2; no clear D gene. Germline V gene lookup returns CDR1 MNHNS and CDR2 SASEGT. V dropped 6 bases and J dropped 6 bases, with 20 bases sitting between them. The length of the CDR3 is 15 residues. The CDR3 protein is CASRSGDREWNGYTF. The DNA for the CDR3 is TGTGCCAGCAGGTCTGGGGATAGGGAATGGAATGGCTACACCTTC.

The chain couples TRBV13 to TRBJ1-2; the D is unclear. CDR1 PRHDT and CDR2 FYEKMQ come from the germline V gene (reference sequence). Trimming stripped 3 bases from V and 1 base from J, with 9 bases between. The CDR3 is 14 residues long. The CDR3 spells CASSLVSSNYGYTF. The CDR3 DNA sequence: TGTGCCAGCAGCTTGGTTTCAAGTAACTATGGCTACACCTTC.

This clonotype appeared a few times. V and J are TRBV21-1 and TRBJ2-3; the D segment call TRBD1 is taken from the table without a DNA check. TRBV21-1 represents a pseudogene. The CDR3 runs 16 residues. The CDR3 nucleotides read TGTGCCAGCAGCATGGCCGGGACAGGGACCACAGATACGCAGTATTTT. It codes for CASSMAGTGTTDTQYF.

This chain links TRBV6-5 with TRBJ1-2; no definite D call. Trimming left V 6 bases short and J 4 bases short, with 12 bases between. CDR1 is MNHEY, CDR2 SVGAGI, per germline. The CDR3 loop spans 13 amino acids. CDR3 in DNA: TGTGCCAGCAGAAGGCAACAGAGCTATGGCTACACCTTC. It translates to CASRRQQSYGYTF.

CDR3 nucleotides: TGCGCCAGCAGCCCGGCGGATGAACCAGCCAAAAACATTCAGTACTTC. Amino acids: CASSPADEPAKNIQYF. The V and J genes are TRBV4-1 and TRBJ2-4, with no clear D. Germline loops: CDR1 MGHRA, CDR2 YSYEKL. The length of the CDR3 is 16 residues. Trimming cost V 4 bases and J 0 bases, with 13 bases left between them.

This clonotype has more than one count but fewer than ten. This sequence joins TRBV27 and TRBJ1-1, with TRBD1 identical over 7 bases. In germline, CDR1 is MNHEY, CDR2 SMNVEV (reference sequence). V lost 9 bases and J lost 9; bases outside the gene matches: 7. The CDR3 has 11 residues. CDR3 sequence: CASHTGVQAFF. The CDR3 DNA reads TGTGCCAGTCATACAGGGGTACAAGCTTTCTTT.

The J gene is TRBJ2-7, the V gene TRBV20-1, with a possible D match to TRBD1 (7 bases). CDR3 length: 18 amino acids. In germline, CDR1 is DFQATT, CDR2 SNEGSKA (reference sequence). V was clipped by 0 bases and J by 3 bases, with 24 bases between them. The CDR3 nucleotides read TGCAGTGCTAGAGATGCTACCCCCTCGGGCAGGGGGGTCTACGAGCAGTACTTC. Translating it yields CSARDATPSGRGVYEQYF.

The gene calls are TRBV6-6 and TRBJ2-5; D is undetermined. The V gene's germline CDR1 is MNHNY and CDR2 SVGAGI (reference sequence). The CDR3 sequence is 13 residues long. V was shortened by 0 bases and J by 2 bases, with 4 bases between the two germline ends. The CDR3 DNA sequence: TGTGCCAGCAGTTACTCGACGCAAGAGACCCAGTACTTC. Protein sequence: CASSYSTQETQYF.

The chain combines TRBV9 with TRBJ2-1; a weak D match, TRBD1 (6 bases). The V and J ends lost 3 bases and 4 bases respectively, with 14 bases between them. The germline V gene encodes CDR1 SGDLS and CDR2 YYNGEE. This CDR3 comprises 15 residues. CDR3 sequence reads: CASSGTGQLYNEQFF. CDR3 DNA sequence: TGTGCCAGCAGCGGAACCGGACAGCTATACAATGAGCAGTTCTTC.

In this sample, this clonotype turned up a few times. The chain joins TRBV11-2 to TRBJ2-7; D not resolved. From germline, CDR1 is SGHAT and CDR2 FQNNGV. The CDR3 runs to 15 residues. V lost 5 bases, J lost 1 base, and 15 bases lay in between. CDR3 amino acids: CASSPAPLPSYEQYF. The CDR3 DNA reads TGTGCCAGCAGCCCCGCGCCACTACCTTCCTACGAGCAGTACTTC. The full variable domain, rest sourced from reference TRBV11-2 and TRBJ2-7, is EAGVAQSPRYKIIEKRQSVAFWCNPISGHATLYWYQQILGQGPKLLIQFQNNGVVDDSQLPKDRFSAERLKGVDSTLKIQPAKLEDSAVYLCASSPAPLPSYEQYFGPGTRLTVT.

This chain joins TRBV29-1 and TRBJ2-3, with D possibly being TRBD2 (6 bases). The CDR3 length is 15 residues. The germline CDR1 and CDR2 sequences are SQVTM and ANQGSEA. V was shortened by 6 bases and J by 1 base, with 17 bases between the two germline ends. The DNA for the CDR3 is TGCAGCGTCCTCCACGCGGGGCTGGGCACAGATACGCAGTATTTT. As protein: CSVLHAGLGTDTQYF.

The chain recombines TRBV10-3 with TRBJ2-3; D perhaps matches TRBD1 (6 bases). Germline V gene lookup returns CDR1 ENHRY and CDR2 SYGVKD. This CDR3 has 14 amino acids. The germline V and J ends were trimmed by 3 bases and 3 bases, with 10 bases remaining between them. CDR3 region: CAISDKGVTDTQYF. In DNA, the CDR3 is TGTGCCATCAGTGATAAGGGGGTAACAGATACGCAGTATTTT.